What follows are 23 T cell receptor beta chains derived from one specimen sequenced in a study of T cells after yellow fever vaccination. TCRdb used MiXCR to reprocess the 5' RACE reads, holding one entry per CDR3 protein. This table has about 68,000 distinct CDR3 sequences, over 6% appearing once. The specimen comprised CD8+ T cells sorted from PBMCs, sampled more than 40 days after the first yellow fever vaccination. All receptors come from a man aged 18 to 29 who received the YFV17D yellow fever vaccine.

At least ten counts were recorded for this clonotype. The chain has TRBV7-9 and TRBJ2-3; D is possibly TRBD1 (7 bases). Trimming took 4 bases from V and 3 from J, leaving 17 bases between them. The CDR3 has 16 amino acids. Germline values: CDR1 SEHNR, CDR2 FQNEAQ (reference sequence). The CDR3 sequence: CASSSEEGQTTDTQYF. The CDR3 DNA follows: TGTGCCAGCAGCTCCGAGGAGGGACAGACTACAGATACGCAGTATTTT. Variable domain in full (rest from reference TRBV7-9 and TRBJ2-3): DTGVSQNPRHKITKRGQNVTFRCDPISEHNRLYWYRQTLGQGPEFLTYFQNEAQLEKSRLLSDRFSAERPKGSFSTLEIQRTEQGDSAMYLCASSSEEGQTTDTQYFGPGTRLTVL.

This clonotype has a count of ten or more. This chain uses TRBV2 with TRBJ2-2; 11 bases line up with TRBD1. The CDR3 has 15 amino acids. Trimming removed 10 bases from V and 5 bases from J; junction bases left unmatched: 9. In germline, CDR1 is SNHLY, CDR2 FYNNEI. The CDR3 nucleotides are TGTGCCACCTGGGCGGGACAGGGGGGGACCGGGGAGCTGTTTTTT. The encoded protein is CATWAGQGGTGELFF.

The chain is built from TRBV25-1 and TRBJ2-5, with D unclear. The CDR3 sequence is 15 residues long. CDR1 and CDR2 from the germline V gene are MGHDK and SYGVNS. The V and J ends lost 4 bases and 5 bases respectively, with 17 bases between them. CDR3 sequence: CASSGTGRPRETQYF. For the CDR3, the DNA is TGTGCCAGCAGTGGGACGGGCCGCCCACGGGAGACCCAGTACTTC.

A few counts support this clonotype. The chain uses TRBV4-1 and TRBJ1-2; no definite D call. CDR1 MGHRA and CDR2 YSYEKL come from the germline V gene. The V end lost 7 bases, the J end lost 3 bases, and 21 bases lay between the germline ends. The CDR3 is 16 residues long. The CDR3 sequence is CASTFATDPGDYGYTF. In DNA form, the CDR3 reads TGCGCCAGCACCTTTGCGACCGACCCGGGCGACTATGGCTACACCTTC.

Many counts were recorded for this clonotype. The CDR3 loop reads CASSQQGNEQFF. In DNA form, the CDR3 reads TGCGCCAGCAGCCAACAGGGCAATGAGCAGTTCTTC. This sequence joins TRBV4-1 and TRBJ2-1; perhaps TRBD1 as D (5 bases). Germline CDR1 reads MGHRA; CDR2 reads YSYEKL. There are 12 residues in the CDR3. The V end was cut by 2 bases, the J end by 6 bases, with 5 bases between.

This clonotype was observed many times. V gene TRBV4-1 combines with J gene TRBJ2-2; D possibly corresponds to TRBD2 (6 bases). From germline, CDR1 is MGHRA and CDR2 YSYEKL. V lost 4 bases and J lost 9, with 9 bases in between. This CDR3 comprises 12 residues. CDR3 residues: CASSPEGRELFF. DNA for the CDR3: TGCGCCAGCAGCCCGGAGGGTCGGGAGCTGTTTTTT.

This clonotype was detected ten times or more. The chain uses TRBV20-1 and TRBJ2-1; D unclear. The V and J ends lost 3 bases and 8 bases respectively, with 14 bases between them. Per germline, CDR1 DFQATT and CDR2 SNEGSKA (reference sequence). The CDR3 loop spans 13 amino acids. The CDR3 DNA reads as TGCAGTGCTAGGATCTTAGTTAAGCATGAGCAGTTCTTC. Its protein product is CSARILVKHEQFF.

The chain joins TRBV5-5 to TRBJ2-1; no clear D. Trimming took off 3 bases at V and 5 bases at J, with 9 bases between the two ends. CDR1 and CDR2 (germline): SGHKS, YYEKEE (reference sequence). The CDR3 spans 13 residues. The CDR3 spells CASSSYLDNEQFF. The CDR3 DNA is TGTGCCAGCAGCTCCTACTTGGACAATGAGCAGTTCTTC.

In its sample, this clonotype was seen many times. The J gene is TRBJ1-2, the V gene TRBV14; possible D gene TRBD1, 6 bases. Between the trimmed V and J ends, which lost 2 bases and 4 bases, there was a span of 14 bases. Germline lookup yields CDR1 SGHDN and CDR2 FVKESK. The CDR3 consists of 15 residues. The CDR3 reads CASSQNQRGGYGYTF. CDR3 DNA: TGTGCCAGCAGCCAAAACCAAAGGGGGGGCTATGGCTACACCTTC. Combining the CDR3 with reference TRBV14 and TRBJ1-2 gives the whole variable domain EAGVTQFPSHSVIEKGQTVTLRCDPISGHDNLYWYRRVMGKEIKFLLHFVKESKQDESGMPNNRFLAERTGGTYSTLKVQPAELEDSGVYFCASSQNQRGGYGYTFGSGTRLTVV.

This clonotype was picked up many times. The rearrangement links TRBV6-1 to TRBJ2-7; D not certain. Germline-derived CDR1 and CDR2 are MNHNS and SASEGT. This CDR3 comprises 11 residues. V lost 4 bases, J lost 3 bases, and 4 bases lay in between. In nucleotides, the CDR3 is TGTGCCAGCAGTGCCTACTACGAGCAGTACTTC. This sequence encodes CASSAYYEQYF.

The chain couples TRBV7-9 to TRBJ2-7; 10 nucleotides align to TRBD1. The CDR3 length is 16 residues. From germline, CDR1 is SEHNR and CDR2 FQNEAQ (reference sequence). V gave up 5 bases and J gave up 6 bases; unmatched junction bases: 13. The CDR3: CASSQPSGTGVPEQYF. The CDR3 DNA follows: TGTGCCAGCAGCCAACCTTCAGGGACAGGGGTTCCCGAGCAGTACTTC. Looking up the rest from reference TRBV7-9 and TRBJ2-7 gives the full variable domain: DTGVSQNPRHKITKRGQNVTFRCDPISEHNRLYWYRQTLGQGPEFLTYFQNEAQLEKSRLLSDRFSAERPKGSFSTLEIQRTEQGDSAMYLCASSQPSGTGVPEQYFGPGTRLTVT.

This clonotype came up a few times. This chain links TRBV7-6 with TRBJ2-3, with a weak D call TRBD1 (5 bases). The CDR3 loop spans 16 amino acids. CDR1 and CDR2 from the germline V gene are SGHVS and FNYEAQ. Trimming stripped 2 bases from V and 2 bases from J, with 14 bases between. CDR3 protein: CASSLQGRRSTDTQYF. DNA for the CDR3: TGTGCCAGCAGCTTACAGGGCCGCAGATCCACAGATACGCAGTATTTT. Drawing the rest from reference TRBV7-6 and TRBJ2-3, the complete variable domain is GAGVSQSPRYKVTKRGQDVALRCDPISGHVSLYWYRQALGQGPEFLTYFNYEAQQDKSGLPNDRFSAERPEGSISTLTIQRTEQRDSAMYRCASSLQGRRSTDTQYFGPGTRLTVL.

At least ten counts were recorded for this clonotype. The chain has TRBV7-9 and TRBJ1-1, with a possible D match to TRBD1 (5 bases). This CDR3 comprises 15 residues. Germline CDR1 and CDR2: SEHNR and FQNEAQ (reference sequence). V was pared by 3 bases and J by 3 bases, with 14 bases between. CDR3 region: CASSFPTGAHTEAFF. CDR3 DNA: TGTGCCAGCAGCTTTCCCACAGGCGCCCACACTGAAGCTTTCTTT.

The V call is TRBV27, the J call TRBJ1-5, with D hard to call. Per germline, CDR1 MNHEY and CDR2 SMNVEV (reference sequence). V gave up 6 bases and J gave up 4 bases, with 10 bases separating them. The CDR3 loop spans 13 amino acids. The chain's CDR3 is CASSSLGNQPQHF. DNA of the CDR3: TGTGCCAGCAGCTCGTTGGGTAATCAGCCCCAGCATTTT.

This clonotype was counted at least ten times. The chain has TRBV7-2 and TRBJ2-7; TRBD2 agrees at 8 bases. The CDR3 consists of 14 residues. CDR1 and CDR2 from the germline V gene are SGHTA and FQGNSA. With V trimmed by 3 bases and J by 3 bases, 4 bases remained unmatched. CDR3 sequence reads: CASSFSGGGYEQYV. CDR3 DNA sequence: TGTGCCAGCAGCTTTTCGGGGGGGGGCTACGAGCAGTACGTC.

This clonotype was detected ten times or more. This chain joins TRBV6-2 or TRBV6-3 and TRBJ2-5, with 7 bases lining up with TRBD1. Germline loops: CDR1 MNHEY, CDR2 SVGEGT. The CDR3 has 13 amino acids. Losses at the gene ends were 2 bases for V and 3 bases for J; bases not matched to a gene: 0. CDR3 coding DNA: TGTGCCAGCAGTTACGACAGGGAAGAGACCCAGTACTTC. Encoded protein: CASSYDREETQYF.

This rearrangement joins TRBV20-1 to TRBJ2-7, with 15 bases fitting TRBD2. The CDR3 is 17 amino acids. The trim removed 3 bases at V and 3 bases at J, leaving 9 bases unmatched. Germline V gives CDR1 DFQATT, CDR2 SNEGSKA (reference sequence). The CDR3 loop reads CSARGLAGGITFYEQYF. The CDR3 DNA follows: TGCAGTGCTAGGGGACTAGCGGGGGGAATTACATTCTACGAGCAGTACTTC.

This clonotype has a count of ten or more. The rearrangement joins TRBV19 to TRBJ2-3, with TRBD2 matching over 9 bases. Germline assignment: CDR1 LNHDA and CDR2 SQIVND (reference sequence). The ends lost 7 bases at V and 3 bases at J; junction bases unmatched: 8. This CDR3 region has 15 residues. Here the CDR3 reads CASTPMAGGTDTQYF. The CDR3 nucleotides are TGTGCCAGTACCCCAATGGCGGGGGGGACAGATACGCAGTATTTT. Looking up the rest from reference TRBV19 and TRBJ2-3 gives the full variable domain: DGGITQSPKYLFRKEGQNVTLSCEQNLNHDAMYWYRQDPGQGLRLIYYSQIVNDFQKGDIAEGYSVSREKKESFPLTVTSAQKNPTAFYLCASTPMAGGTDTQYFGPGTRLTVL.

The sample holds many counts of this clonotype. This chain links TRBV4-1 with TRBJ2-3; tentatively, D is TRBD1 (5 bases). Germline loops: CDR1 MGHRA, CDR2 YSYEKL. This CDR3 is built from 15 residues. The germline V and J ends were trimmed by 0 bases and 2 bases, with 9 bases remaining between them. CDR3 region: CASSQEGRDTDTQYF. The CDR3 DNA sequence: TGCGCCAGCAGCCAAGAGGGGCGAGACACAGATACGCAGTATTTT.

This chain links TRBV6-1 with TRBJ1-2; 7 nucleotides line up with TRBD1. The CDR3 is 14 residues long. CDR1 MNHNS and CDR2 SASEGT come from the germline V gene. J lost 4 bases, V lost 6 bases, and 8 bases had no gene match. CDR3 amino acids: CASSRYRGSYGYTF. The CDR3 DNA reads TGTGCCAGCAGCCGATACAGGGGTAGCTATGGCTACACCTTC.

The J gene is TRBJ2-1, the V gene TRBV7-6, with 9 bases matching TRBD1. With 4 bases clipped from V and 0 bases from J, the junction kept 10 bases outside the gene matches. The CDR3 covers 18 residues. The germline gives CDR1 SGHVS, CDR2 FNYEAQ. The CDR3 sequence is CASSSPRTGDPSYNEQFF. In DNA, the CDR3 is TGTGCCAGCAGCTCCCCCCGGACAGGGGATCCCTCCTACAATGAGCAGTTCTTC.

V is TRBV7-9 and J is TRBJ2-2; D not certain. The germline V gene has CDR1 SEHNR and CDR2 FQNEAQ (reference sequence). The CDR3 totals 16 residues. V was clipped by 5 bases and J by 7 bases, with 20 bases between them. This CDR3 is CASSPPNRVGDGELFF. In nucleotides, the CDR3 is TGTGCCAGCAGCCCACCAAACAGAGTTGGTGACGGGGAGCTGTTTTTT.

This clonotype came up a few times. J is TRBJ2-7 and V is TRBV19, with 10 bases fitting TRBD2. V lost 4 bases, J lost 3 bases, and 3 bases stayed unmatched. Germline CDR1 LNHDA, CDR2 SQIVND (reference sequence). This CDR3 has 14 amino acids. The CDR3 DNA sequence: TGTGCCAGTAGTACTAGCGGGGGCCGCTACGAGCAGTACTTC. This sequence encodes CASSTSGGRYEQYF.